Presented here are 10 T cell receptor beta chains from one specimen sequenced in a study of blood T cell repertoires in COVID-19. The protocol was immunoSEQ multiplex PCR, while the TCRdb copy is restricted to in-frame clones and leaves out a portion. In the table there are roughly 260,000 clones, 80% to 95% of which are singletons. Sequencing used PBMCs or T cells enriched from blood (not recorded which). These receptors originate from a woman younger than 30 who had recovered from COVID-19.

The chain is built from TRBV29-1 and TRBJ2-7; 10 nucleotides align to TRBD2. CDR3 length: 12 residues. Unmatched junction bases numbered 5, after V lost 6 bases and J lost 6 bases. Germline CDR1 reads SQVTM; CDR2 reads ANQGSEA. Here the CDR3 reads CSVSGRGVEQYF. CDR3 in DNA: TGCAGCGTGAGCGGGAGGGGGGTCGAGCAGTACTTC.

The V call is TRBV29-1, the J call TRBJ2-3, with 8 bases matching TRBD2. The germline V gene encodes CDR1 SQVTM and CDR2 ANQGSEA. V was clipped by 5 bases and J by 6 bases; unmatched bases: 7. The CDR3 has 13 residues. The CDR3 sequence is CSVRVAGRDTQYF. In DNA, the CDR3 is TGCAGCGTTCGAGTAGCGGGGAGGGATACGCAGTATTTT.

The rearrangement links TRBV27 to TRBJ2-5; tentatively, D is TRBD2 (6 bases). The CDR3 length is 15 residues. The germline V and J ends were trimmed by 4 bases and 2 bases, with 14 bases remaining between them. Per the germline V gene, CDR1 is MNHEY and CDR2 is SMNVEV (reference sequence). This CDR3 reads CASSYHGSNQETQYF. In nucleotides, the CDR3 is TGTGCCAGCAGTTATCACGGGAGCAATCAAGAGACCCAGTACTTC.

The chain links TRBV20-1 to TRBJ1-2; D is perhaps TRBD1 (5 bases). The CDR3 extends over 13 amino acids. The V gene lost 3 bases and the J gene lost 2 bases, with 10 bases spanning the gap. Germline CDR1 is DFQATT and CDR2 is SNEGSKA (reference sequence). CDR3 in DNA: TGCAGTGCTAGTGAACAGGAGAACTATGGCTACACCTTC. Translating gives CSASEQENYGYTF.

The chain couples TRBV7-3 to TRBJ2-3, with D possibly matching TRBD2 (5 bases). The V end was cut by 10 bases, the J end by 0 bases, with 17 bases between. Germline values: CDR1 SGHTA, CDR2 FQGTGA. This CDR3 region has 15 residues. The CDR3: CATSPGLSSTDTQYF. DNA of the CDR3: TGTGCCACCTCGCCCGGACTCTCTAGCACAGATACGCAGTATTTT.

CDR3: CASSQREGGTGELFF. As DNA, the CDR3 is TGCGCCAGCTCACAGCGGGAGGGCGGCACCGGGGAGCTGTTTTTT. J is TRBJ2-2 and V is TRBV10-1; 10 positions match TRBD2. The CDR3 consists of 15 residues. With V trimmed by 8 bases and J by 4 bases, 7 bases remained unmatched. CDR1 is WNHNN, CDR2 SYGVQD, per germline (reference sequence).

The V and J genes are TRBV6-6 and TRBJ2-5; D is possibly TRBD1 (6 bases). The CDR3 is 12 residues long. Germline-derived CDR1 and CDR2 are MNHNY and SVGAGI (reference sequence). V lost 6 bases, J lost 5 bases, and 10 bases lay in between. DNA for the CDR3: TGTGCCAGCAGCCAGGGGCGGGAGACCCAGTACTTC. As protein: CASSQGRETQYF.

The table lists this clone with a count of one. CDR3 DNA: TGTGCCATCAGCAGAGCGGGAGGGCAATCTCCCGGGGAGCTGTTTTTT. Its translation: CAISRAGGQSPGELFF. The chain uses TRBV10-3 and TRBJ2-2; TRBD2 matches 10 bases. CDR1 is ENHRY, CDR2 SYGVKD, per germline. After removal of 6 bases from V and 6 bases from J, the junction contained 10 bases not matched to a gene. CDR3 length: 16 residues.

This clone appeared a single time. V usage is TRBV18 and J usage is TRBJ2-3; TRBD1 agrees at 8 bases. Germline CDR1 reads KGHSH; CDR2 reads LQKENI. The V segment lost 3 bases and the J segment 6 bases; nucleotides outside the gene matches: 5. This CDR3 has 14 amino acids. CDR3 sequence: CASSPWDRTDTQYF. In DNA, the CDR3 is TGTGCCAGCTCACCCTGGGACAGGACGGATACGCAGTATTTT.

This sequence joins TRBV21-1 and TRBJ2-3; TRBD2 was called by the table and not checked on the DNA. TRBV21-1 is a recognized pseudogene. This CDR3 comprises 14 residues. The CDR3 here is CASSRAGSTDTQYF. The CDR3 DNA sequence: TGTGCCAGCAGCAGGGCGGGAAGCACAGATACGCAGTATTTT.